This T cell receptor (beta chain) was profiled in a study of shared T cell receptors in the human thymus. The CDR3 sequence is 16 residues long. Germline V CDR1 and CDR2: SEHNR, FQNEAQ (reference sequence). Trimming cost V 5 bases and J 3 bases; bases outside gene matches: 8. Assay used: immunoSEQ multiplex PCR; TCRdb lists only in-frame clones, some missing. This sample has 640,000 or so clones, with approximately 87% found just once. These same data were also listed under a study on human thymus T cells. Turning to that study: The people who donated were healthy Finnish babies having corrective surgery for congenital heart defects. Corrective heart surgery yielded the resections from which the thymus tissue came. It looked as if thymic and blood repertoires used V and J genes in a biased way. Unrelated individuals had highly overlapping thymic repertoires, as reported in related research.

This clonotype originated in a boy in the first two years of life with a congenital heart defect. The chain couples TRBV7-9 to TRBJ2-3; 10 nucleotides line up with TRBD1. The sequenced sample was thymocytes. The CDR3 sequence: CASSPARDRGTDTQYF. In DNA, the CDR3 is TGTGCCAGCAGCCCAGCGCGGGACAGGGGAACAGATACGCAGTATTTT.